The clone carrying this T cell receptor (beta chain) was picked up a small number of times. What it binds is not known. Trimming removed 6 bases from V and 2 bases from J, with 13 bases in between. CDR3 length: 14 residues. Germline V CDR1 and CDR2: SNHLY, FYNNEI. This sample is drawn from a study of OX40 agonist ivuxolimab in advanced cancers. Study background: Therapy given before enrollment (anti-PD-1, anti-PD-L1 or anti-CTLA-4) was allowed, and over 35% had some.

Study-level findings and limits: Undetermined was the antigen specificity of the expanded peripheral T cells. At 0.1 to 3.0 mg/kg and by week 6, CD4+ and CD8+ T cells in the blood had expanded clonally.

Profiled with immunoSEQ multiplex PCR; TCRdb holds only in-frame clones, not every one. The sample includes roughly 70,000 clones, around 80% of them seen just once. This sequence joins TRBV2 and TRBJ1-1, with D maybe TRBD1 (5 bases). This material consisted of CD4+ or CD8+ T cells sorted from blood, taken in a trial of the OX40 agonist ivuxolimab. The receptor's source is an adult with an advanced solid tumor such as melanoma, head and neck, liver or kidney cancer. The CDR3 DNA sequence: TGTGCCAGCAGGGCGGGACCATTCAACACTGAAGCTTTCTTT. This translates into CASRAGPFNTEAFF.